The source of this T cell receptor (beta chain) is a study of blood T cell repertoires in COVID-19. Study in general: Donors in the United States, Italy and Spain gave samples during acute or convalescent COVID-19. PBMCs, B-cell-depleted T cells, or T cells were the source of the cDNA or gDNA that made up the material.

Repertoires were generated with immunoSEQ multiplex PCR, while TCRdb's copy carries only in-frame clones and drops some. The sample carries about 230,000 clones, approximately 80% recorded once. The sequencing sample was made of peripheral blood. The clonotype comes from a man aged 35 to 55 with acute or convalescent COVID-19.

CDR3 bases: TGCGCCAGCAGCATAACAGGCTCAACTAATGAAAAACTGTTTTTT. This gives the protein CASSITGSTNEKLFF. This rearrangement joins TRBV5-1 to TRBJ1-4, with D possibly TRBD1 on 5 matching bases. With 4 bases removed from V and 0 bases from J, the gap between germline ends came to 10 bases. From germline, CDR1 is SGHRS and CDR2 YFSETQ. There are 15 residues in the CDR3.